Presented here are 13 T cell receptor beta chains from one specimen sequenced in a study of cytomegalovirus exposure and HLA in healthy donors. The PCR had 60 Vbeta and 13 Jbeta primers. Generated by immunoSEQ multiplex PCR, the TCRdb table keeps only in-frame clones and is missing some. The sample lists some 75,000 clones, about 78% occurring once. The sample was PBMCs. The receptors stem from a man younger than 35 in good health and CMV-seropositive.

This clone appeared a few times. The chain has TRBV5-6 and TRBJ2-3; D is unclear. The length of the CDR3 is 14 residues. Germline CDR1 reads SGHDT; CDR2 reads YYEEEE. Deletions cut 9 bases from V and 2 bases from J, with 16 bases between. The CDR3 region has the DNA TGTGCCACCCAGCAGAGGTCGTACACAGATACGCAGTATTTT. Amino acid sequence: CATQQRSYTDTQYF. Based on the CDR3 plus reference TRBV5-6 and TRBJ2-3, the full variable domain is DAGVTQSPTHLIKTRGQQVTLRCSPKSGHDTVSWYQQALGQGPQFIFQYYEEEERQRGNFPDRFSGHQFPNYSSELNVNALLLGDSALYLCATQQRSYTDTQYFGPGTRLTVL.

This CDR3 reads CASSQDRTSPYEQYF. CDR3 bases: TGTGCCAGCAGCCAAGACAGGACTAGTCCCTACGAGCAGTACTTC. The V call is TRBV4-2, the J call TRBJ2-7; 7 positions match TRBD2. Germline loops: CDR1 LGHNA, CDR2 YNFKEQ. The CDR3 sequence is 15 residues long. J gave up 2 bases and V 0 bases, and 4 bases lay outside the gene matches.

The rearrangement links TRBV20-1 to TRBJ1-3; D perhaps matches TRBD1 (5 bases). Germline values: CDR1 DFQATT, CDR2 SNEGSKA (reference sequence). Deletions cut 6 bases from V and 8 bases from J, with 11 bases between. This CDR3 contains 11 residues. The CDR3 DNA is TGCAGTGCGGACGGGGGGGACACCATATATTTT. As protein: CSADGGDTIYF.

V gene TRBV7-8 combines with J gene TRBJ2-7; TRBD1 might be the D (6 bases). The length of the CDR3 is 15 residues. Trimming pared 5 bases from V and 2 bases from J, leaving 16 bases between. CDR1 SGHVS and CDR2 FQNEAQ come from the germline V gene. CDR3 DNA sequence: TGTGCCAGCAGCCCCCTCCACAGGGATCCCTACGAGCAGTACTTC. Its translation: CASSPLHRDPYEQYF.

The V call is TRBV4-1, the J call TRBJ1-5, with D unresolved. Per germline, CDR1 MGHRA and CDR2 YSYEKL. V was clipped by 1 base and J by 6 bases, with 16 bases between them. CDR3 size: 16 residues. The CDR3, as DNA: TGCGCCAGCAGCCAAGGGCCTTCGGGGTGGGGTCAGCCCCAGCATTTT. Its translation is CASSQGPSGWGQPQHF.

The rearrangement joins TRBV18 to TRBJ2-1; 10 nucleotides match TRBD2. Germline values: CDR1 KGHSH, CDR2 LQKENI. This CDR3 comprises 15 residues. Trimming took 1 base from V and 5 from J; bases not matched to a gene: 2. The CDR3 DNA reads TGTGCCAGCTCACCACTTCTAGCGGGGGACAATGAGCAGTTCTTC. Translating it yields CASSPLLAGDNEQFF.

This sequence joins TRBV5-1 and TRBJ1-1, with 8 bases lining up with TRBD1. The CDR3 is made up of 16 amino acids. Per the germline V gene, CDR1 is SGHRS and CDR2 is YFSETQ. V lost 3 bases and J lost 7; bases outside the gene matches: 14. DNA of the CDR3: TGCGCCAGCAGCTCCAAACTTGACAGGGGTAGGGTTGAAGCTTTCTTT. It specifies CASSSKLDRGRVEAFF.

CDR3 loop: CASSLGQGNQPQHF. The CDR3 nucleotides are TGTGCCAGCAGTTTGGGACAGGGCAATCAGCCCCAGCATTTT. The chain uses TRBV27 and TRBJ1-5; 8 positions match TRBD1. Germline assignment: CDR1 MNHEY and CDR2 SMNVEV (reference sequence). The CDR3 runs to 14 residues. V trimming: 3 bases; J trimming: 2 bases; junction bases outside the gene matches: 0.

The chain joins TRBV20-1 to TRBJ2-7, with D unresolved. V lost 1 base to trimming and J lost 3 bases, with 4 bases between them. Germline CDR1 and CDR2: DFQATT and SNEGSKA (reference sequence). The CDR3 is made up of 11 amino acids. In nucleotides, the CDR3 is TGCAGTGCTAGAGGCGGCTACGAGCAGTACTTC. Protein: CSARGGYEQYF.

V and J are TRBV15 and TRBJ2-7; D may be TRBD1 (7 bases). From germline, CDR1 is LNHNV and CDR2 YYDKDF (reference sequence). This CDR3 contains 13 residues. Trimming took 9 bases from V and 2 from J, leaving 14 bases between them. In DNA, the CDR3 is TGTGCCACGCGGGACAGCCGCACCTACGAGCAGTACTTC. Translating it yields CATRDSRTYEQYF. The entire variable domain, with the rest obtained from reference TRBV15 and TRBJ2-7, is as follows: DAMVIQNPRYQVTQFGKPVTLSCSQTLNHNVMYWYQQKSSQAPKLLFHYYDKDFNNEADTPDNFQSRRPNTSFCFLDIRSPGLGDTAMYLCATRDSRTYEQYFGPGTRLTVT.

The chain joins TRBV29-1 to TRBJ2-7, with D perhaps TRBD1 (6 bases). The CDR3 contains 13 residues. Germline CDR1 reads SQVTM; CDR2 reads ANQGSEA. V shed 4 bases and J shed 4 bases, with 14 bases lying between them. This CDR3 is CSVAQGRGYEQYF. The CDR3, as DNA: TGCAGCGTTGCCCAGGGGCGCGGGTACGAGCAGTACTTC.

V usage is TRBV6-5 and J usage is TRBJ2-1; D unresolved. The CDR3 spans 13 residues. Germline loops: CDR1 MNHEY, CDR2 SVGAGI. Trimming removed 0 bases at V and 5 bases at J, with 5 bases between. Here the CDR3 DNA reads TGTGCCAGCAGTTACTCGGAGAACAATGAGCAGTTCTTC. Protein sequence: CASSYSENNEQFF.

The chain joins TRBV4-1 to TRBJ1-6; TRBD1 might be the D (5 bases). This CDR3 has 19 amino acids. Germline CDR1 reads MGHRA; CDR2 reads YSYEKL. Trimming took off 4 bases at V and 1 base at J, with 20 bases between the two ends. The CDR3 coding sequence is TGCGCCAGCAGCCCCCTCACTGGGGGGGTATGGTCCTATAATTCACCCCTCCACTTT. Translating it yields CASSPLTGGVWSYNSPLHF.